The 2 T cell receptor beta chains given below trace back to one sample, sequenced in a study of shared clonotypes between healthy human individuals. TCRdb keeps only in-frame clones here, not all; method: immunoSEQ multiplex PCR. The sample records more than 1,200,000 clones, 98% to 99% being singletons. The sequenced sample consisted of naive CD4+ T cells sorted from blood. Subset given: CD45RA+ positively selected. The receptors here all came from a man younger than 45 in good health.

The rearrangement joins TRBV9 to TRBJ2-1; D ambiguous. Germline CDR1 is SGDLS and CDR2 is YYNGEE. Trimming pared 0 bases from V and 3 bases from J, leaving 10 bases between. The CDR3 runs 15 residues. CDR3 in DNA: TGTGCCAGCAGCGTAGGAATAGTACGCTACAATGAGCAGTTCTTC. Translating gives CASSVGIVRYNEQFF.

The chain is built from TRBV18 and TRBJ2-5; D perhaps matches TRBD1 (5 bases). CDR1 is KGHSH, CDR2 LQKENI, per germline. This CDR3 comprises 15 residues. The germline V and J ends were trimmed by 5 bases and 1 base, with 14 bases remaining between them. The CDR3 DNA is TGTGCCAGCTCAAAACGCTCAGGGCTCCAAGAGACCCAGTACTTC. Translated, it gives CASSKRSGLQETQYF.